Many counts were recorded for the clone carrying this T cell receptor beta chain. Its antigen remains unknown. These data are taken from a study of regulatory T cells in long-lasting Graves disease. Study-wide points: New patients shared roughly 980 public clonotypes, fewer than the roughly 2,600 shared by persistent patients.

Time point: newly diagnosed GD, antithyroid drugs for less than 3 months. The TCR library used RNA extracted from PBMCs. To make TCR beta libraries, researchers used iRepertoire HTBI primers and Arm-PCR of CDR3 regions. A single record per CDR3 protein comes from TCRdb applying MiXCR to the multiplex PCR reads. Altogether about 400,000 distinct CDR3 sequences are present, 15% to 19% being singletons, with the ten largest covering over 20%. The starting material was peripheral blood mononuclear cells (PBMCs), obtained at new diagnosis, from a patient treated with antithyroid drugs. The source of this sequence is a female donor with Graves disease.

In nucleotides, the CDR3 is TGTGCCAGCAGAGAAATCCGGTGGGGACAGGGGGCACAAGAAGCTTTCTTT. It translates to CASREIRWGQGAQEAFF. This chain connects TRBV6-1 to TRBJ1-1; 12 bases match TRBD1. This CDR3 region has 17 residues. Germline values: CDR1 MNHNS, CDR2 SASEGT. The V segment lost 6 bases and the J segment 8 bases; nucleotides outside the gene matches: 16.